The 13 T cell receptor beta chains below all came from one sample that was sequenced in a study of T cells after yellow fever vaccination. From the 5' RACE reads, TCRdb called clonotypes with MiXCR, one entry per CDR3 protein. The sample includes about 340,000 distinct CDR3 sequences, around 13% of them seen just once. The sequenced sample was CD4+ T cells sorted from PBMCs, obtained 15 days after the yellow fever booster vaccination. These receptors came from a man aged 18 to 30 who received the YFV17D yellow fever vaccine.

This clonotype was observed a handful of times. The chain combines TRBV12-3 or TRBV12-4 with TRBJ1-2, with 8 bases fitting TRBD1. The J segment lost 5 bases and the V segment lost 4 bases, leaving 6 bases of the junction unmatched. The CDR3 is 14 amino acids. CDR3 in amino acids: CASSSPDREYGYTF. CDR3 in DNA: TGTGCCAGCAGTTCACCGGACAGGGAGTATGGCTACACCTTC.

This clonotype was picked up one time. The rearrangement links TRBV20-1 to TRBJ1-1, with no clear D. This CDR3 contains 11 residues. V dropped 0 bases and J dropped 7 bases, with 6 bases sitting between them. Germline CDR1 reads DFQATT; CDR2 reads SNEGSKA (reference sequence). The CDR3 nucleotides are TGCAGTGCTAGAGAGAGGAGTGAAGCTTTCTTT. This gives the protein CSARERSEAFF.

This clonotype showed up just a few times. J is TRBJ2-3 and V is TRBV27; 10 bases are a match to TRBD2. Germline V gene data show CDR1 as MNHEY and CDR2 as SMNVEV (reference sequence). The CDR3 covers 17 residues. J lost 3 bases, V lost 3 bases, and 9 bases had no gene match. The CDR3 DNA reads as TGTGCCAGCAGTTTTCTGGCTAGCGGGGGACGAACAGATACGCAGTATTTT. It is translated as CASSFLASGGRTDTQYF.

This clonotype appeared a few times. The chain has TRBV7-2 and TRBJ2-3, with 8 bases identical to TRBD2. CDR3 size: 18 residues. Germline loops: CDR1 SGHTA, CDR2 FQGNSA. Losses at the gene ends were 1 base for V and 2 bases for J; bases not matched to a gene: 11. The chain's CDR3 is CASSLGRGAAITTDTQYF. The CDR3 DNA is TGTGCCAGCAGCTTAGGGCGGGGGGCCGCTATAACCACAGATACGCAGTATTTT. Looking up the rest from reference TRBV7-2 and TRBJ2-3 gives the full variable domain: GAGVSQSPSNKVTEKGKDVELRCDPISGHTALYWYRQSLGQGLEFLIYFQGNSAPDKSGLPSDRFSAERTGGSVSTLTIQRTQQEDSAVYLCASSLGRGAAITTDTQYFGPGTRLTVL.

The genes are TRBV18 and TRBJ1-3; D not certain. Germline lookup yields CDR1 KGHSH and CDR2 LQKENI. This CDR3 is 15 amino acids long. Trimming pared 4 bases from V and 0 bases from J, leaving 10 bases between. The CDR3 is CASSQSASSGNTIYF. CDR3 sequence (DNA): TGTGCCAGCTCACAGTCAGCGAGCTCTGGAAACACCATATATTTT.

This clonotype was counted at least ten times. Here the CDR3 DNA reads TGTGCCAGCAGCTTGGAGTCGGAGACCCAGTACTTC. It encodes CASSLESETQYF. The V call is TRBV5-6, the J call TRBJ2-5; D call uncertain. The germline V and J ends were trimmed by 0 bases and 5 bases, with 5 bases remaining between them. The CDR3 loop spans 12 amino acids. CDR1 and CDR2 (germline): SGHDT, YYEEEE. The full variable domain, with the rest looked up from reference TRBV5-6 and TRBJ2-5, is DAGVTQSPTHLIKTRGQQVTLRCSPKSGHDTVSWYQQALGQGPQFIFQYYEEEERQRGNFPDRFSGHQFPNYSSELNVNALLLGDSALYLCASSLESETQYFGPGTRLLVL.

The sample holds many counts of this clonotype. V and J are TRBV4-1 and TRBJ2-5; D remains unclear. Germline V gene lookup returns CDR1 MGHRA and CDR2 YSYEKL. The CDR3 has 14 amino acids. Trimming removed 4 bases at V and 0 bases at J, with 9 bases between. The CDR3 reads CASSPRGHQETQYF. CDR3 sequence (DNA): TGCGCCAGCAGCCCCCGAGGCCACCAAGAGACCCAGTACTTC.

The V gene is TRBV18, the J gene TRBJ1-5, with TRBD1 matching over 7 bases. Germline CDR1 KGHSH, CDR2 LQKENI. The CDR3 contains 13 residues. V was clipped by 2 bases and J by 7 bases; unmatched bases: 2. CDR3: CASSPGRGQPQHF. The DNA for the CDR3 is TGTGCCAGCTCACCAGGCAGGGGGCAGCCCCAGCATTTT.

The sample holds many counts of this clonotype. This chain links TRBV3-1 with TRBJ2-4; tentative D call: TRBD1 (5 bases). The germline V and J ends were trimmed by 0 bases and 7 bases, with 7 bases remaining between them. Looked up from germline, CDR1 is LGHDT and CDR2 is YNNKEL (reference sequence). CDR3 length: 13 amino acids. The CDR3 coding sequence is TGTGCCAGCAGCCAAGATTCAGGGAACATTCAGTACTTC. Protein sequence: CASSQDSGNIQYF.

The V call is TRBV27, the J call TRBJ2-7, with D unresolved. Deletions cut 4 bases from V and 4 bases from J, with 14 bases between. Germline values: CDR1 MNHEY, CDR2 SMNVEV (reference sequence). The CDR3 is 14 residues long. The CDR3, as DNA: TGTGCCAGCAGTTATGTTGAAGGAGCGTACGAGCAGTACTTC. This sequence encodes CASSYVEGAYEQYF.

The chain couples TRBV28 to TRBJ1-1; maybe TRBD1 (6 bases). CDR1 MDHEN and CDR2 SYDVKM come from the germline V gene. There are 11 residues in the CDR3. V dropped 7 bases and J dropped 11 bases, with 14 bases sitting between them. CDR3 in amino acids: CASIRGARAFF. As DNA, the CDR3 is TGTGCCAGCATAAGGGGGGCGCGGGCTTTCTTT. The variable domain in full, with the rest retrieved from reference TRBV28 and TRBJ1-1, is DVKVTQSSRYLVKRTGEKVFLECVQDMDHENMFWYRQDPGLGLRLIYFSYDVKMKEKGDIPEGYSVSREKKERFSLILESASTNQTSMYLCASIRGARAFFGQGTRLTVV.

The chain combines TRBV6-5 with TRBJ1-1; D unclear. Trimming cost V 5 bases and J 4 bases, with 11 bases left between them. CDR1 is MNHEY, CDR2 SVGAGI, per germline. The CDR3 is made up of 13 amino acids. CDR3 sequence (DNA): TGTGCCAGCAGTAGGGAGATAAGCACTGAAGCTTTCTTT. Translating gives CASSREISTEAFF.

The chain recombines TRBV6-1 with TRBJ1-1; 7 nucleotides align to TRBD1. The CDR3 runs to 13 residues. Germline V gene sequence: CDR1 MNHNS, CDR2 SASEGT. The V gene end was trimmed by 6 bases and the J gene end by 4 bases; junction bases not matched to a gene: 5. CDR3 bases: TGTGCCAGCAGGCTCCAGGGGGGCACTGAAGCTTTCTTT. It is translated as CASRLQGGTEAFF.